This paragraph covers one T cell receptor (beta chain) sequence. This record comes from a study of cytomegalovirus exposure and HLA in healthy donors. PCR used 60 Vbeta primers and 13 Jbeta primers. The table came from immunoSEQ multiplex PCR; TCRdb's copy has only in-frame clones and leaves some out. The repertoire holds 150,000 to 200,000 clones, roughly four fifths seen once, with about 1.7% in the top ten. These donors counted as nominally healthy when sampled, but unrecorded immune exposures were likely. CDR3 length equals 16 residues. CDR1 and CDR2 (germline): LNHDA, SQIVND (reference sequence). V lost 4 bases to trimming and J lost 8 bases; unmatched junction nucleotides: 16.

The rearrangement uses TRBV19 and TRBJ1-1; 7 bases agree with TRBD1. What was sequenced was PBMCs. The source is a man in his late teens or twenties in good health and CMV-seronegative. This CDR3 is CASSTTAGTAVGEAFF. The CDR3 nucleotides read TGTGCCAGTAGTACAACCGCCGGGACAGCCGTGGGGGAAGCTTTCTTT.